Presented here are 21 T cell receptor beta chains from one specimen sequenced in a study of T cells in Graves' hyperthyroidism and ophthalmopathy. The CDR3 regions of TCR beta were amplified from RNA transcripts. The study used the HTBI primer set for a first-round RT-PCR of the TCR CDR3. Using its own MiXCR run on the multiplex PCR reads, TCRdb lists one record per CDR3 protein. Here the sample spans under 350,000 distinct CDR3 sequences, 17% being singletons. The sample was blood. Every receptor here comes from a woman aged 55-69 years with Graves' ophthalmopathy.

This clonotype was detected ten times or more. J is TRBJ2-1 and V is TRBV7-2; 9 bases are a match to TRBD1. The CDR3 has 16 residues. The V segment lost 0 bases and the J segment 8 bases; nucleotides outside the gene matches: 8. Germline CDR1 reads SGHTA; CDR2 reads FQGNSA. The CDR3 region has the DNA TGTGCCAGCAGCTTAGCCAGGGGGACAGGGCACTATGAGCAGTTCTTC. Translated: CASSLARGTGHYEQFF.

The sample holds many counts of this clonotype. V and J are TRBV6-1 and TRBJ1-1; 7 nucleotides match TRBD1. Germline-derived CDR1 and CDR2 are MNHNS and SASEGT. V gave up 6 bases and J gave up 2 bases; unmatched junction bases: 6. The CDR3 runs 14 residues. The CDR3 DNA is TGTGCCAGCAGCTTACAGGGGACTAACACTGAAGCTTTCTTT. It is translated as CASSLQGTNTEAFF.

This clonotype has a handful of counts. The chain carries TRBV6-5 and TRBJ1-2, with TRBD1 as a possible D gene (5 bases). The V gene's germline CDR1 is MNHEY and CDR2 SVGAGI. This CDR3 comprises 15 residues. With 0 bases removed from V and 7 bases from J, the gap between germline ends came to 15 bases. The chain's CDR3 is CASSYSFRQGSGYTF. The CDR3 DNA follows: TGTGCCAGCAGTTACTCATTCCGGCAGGGAAGTGGCTACACCTTC.

This clonotype was seen many times. The chain links TRBV5-6 to TRBJ2-3; D call uncertain. The germline V gene encodes CDR1 SGHDT and CDR2 YYEEEE. The CDR3 has 15 amino acids. Between the trimmed V and J ends, which lost 3 bases and 0 bases, there was a span of 11 bases. The CDR3 spells CASSWTLFSTDTQYF. The CDR3 DNA sequence: TGTGCCAGCAGCTGGACCCTATTTAGCACAGATACGCAGTATTTT.

This clonotype was counted many times. This rearrangement joins TRBV5-1 to TRBJ2-6, with unresolved D. CDR3 size: 15 residues. V was cut by 2 bases and J by 0 bases, with 6 bases left in between. Per germline, CDR1 SGHRS and CDR2 YFSETQ. In DNA form, the CDR3 reads TGCGCCAGCAGCTTTGGTGGCTCTGGGGCCAACGTCCTGACTTTC. It translates to CASSFGGSGANVLTF.

This clonotype was seen ten or more times. The gene calls are TRBV29-1 and TRBJ2-3; D perhaps matches TRBD1 (6 bases). Germline V lookup: CDR1 SQVTM, CDR2 ANQGSEA. Deletions cut 4 bases from V and 8 bases from J, with 13 bases between. This CDR3 has 12 residues. CDR3 residues: CSVVGQGFTQYF. CDR3 DNA sequence: TGCAGCGTTGTTGGGCAGGGGTTTACGCAGTATTTT.

In its sample, this clonotype was seen a few times. The chain links TRBV4-2 to TRBJ2-1, with 12 nucleotides matching TRBD2. The CDR3 loop spans 15 amino acids. V dropped 0 bases and J dropped 9; count of bases not matched to a gene: 3. The germline CDR1 and CDR2 sequences are LGHNA and YNFKEQ. The chain's CDR3 is CASSQELAGGGEQFF. The CDR3, as DNA: TGTGCCAGCAGCCAAGAACTAGCGGGAGGCGGTGAGCAGTTCTTC.

The chain links TRBV7-9 to TRBJ1-2; 8 nucleotides agree with TRBD1. CDR3 length: 13 residues. V trimming: 3 bases; J trimming: 10 bases; junction bases outside the gene matches: 7. Germline CDR1 reads SEHNR; CDR2 reads FQNEAQ (reference sequence). CDR3 coding DNA: TGTGCCAGCAGCTTTACCCGACAGGGGCTCTACACCTTC. Amino acids: CASSFTRQGLYTF. Supplemented by reference TRBV7-9 and TRBJ1-2, the full variable domain reads DTGVSQNPRHKITKRGQNVTFRCDPISEHNRLYWYRQTLGQGPEFLTYFQNEAQLEKSRLLSDRFSAERPKGSFSTLEIQRTEQGDSAMYLCASSFTRQGLYTFGSGTRLTVV.

This clonotype was counted between two and nine times. The chain joins TRBV7-9 to TRBJ2-2, with 14 bases that match TRBD2. This CDR3 has 17 amino acids. The germline V gene encodes CDR1 SEHNR and CDR2 FQNEAQ (reference sequence). The V gene end was trimmed by 5 bases and the J gene end by 6 bases; junction bases not matched to a gene: 8. CDR3 region: CASSPLGTSGGSGELFF. The CDR3 region has the DNA TGTGCCAGCAGCCCACTTGGGACTAGCGGGGGCTCCGGGGAGCTGTTTTTT.

This clonotype was counted at least ten times. The chain joins TRBV2 to TRBJ1-4; tentatively, D is TRBD1 (5 bases). This CDR3 is 14 amino acids long. Germline V gene lookup returns CDR1 SNHLY and CDR2 FYNNEI. With 3 bases removed from V and 4 bases from J, the gap between germline ends came to 9 bases. The CDR3 DNA reads TGTGCCAGCAGTGAGTGGGGGAATAATGAAAAACTGTTTTTT. It translates to CASSEWGNNEKLFF. The full variable domain, in which reference TRBV2 and TRBJ1-4 provide the parts outside the CDR3, is EPEVTQTPSHQVTQMGQEVILRCVPISNHLYFYWYRQILGQKVEFLVSFYNNEISEKSEIFDDQFSVERPDGSNFTLKIRSTKLEDSAMYFCASSEWGNNEKLFFGSGTQLSVL.

This clonotype was recorded at least ten times. The CDR3 protein is CSASRGWSNQPQHF. Here the CDR3 DNA reads TGCAGTGCCAGTCGGGGTTGGAGCAATCAGCCCCAGCATTTT. This chain links TRBV20-1 with TRBJ1-5, with unresolved D. Germline-derived CDR1 and CDR2 are DFQATT and SNEGSKA (reference sequence). The CDR3 contains 14 residues. Trimming took off 6 bases at V and 1 base at J, with 13 bases between the two ends.

The chain carries TRBV6-2 or TRBV6-3 and TRBJ1-2; D gene unclear. The germline V gene has CDR1 MNHEY and CDR2 SVGEGT. The CDR3 runs to 10 residues. V was shortened by 3 bases and J by 8 bases, with 4 bases between the two germline ends. CDR3 nucleotides: TGTGCCAGCAGTTATCCGGGCTACACCTTC. Protein sequence: CASSYPGYTF.

The gene calls are TRBV6-6 and TRBJ1-5; a possible D gene is TRBD1 (5 bases). The germline gives CDR1 MNHNY, CDR2 SVGAGI (reference sequence). The CDR3 is 15 amino acids. V lost 2 bases and J lost 3, with 11 bases in between. CDR3 protein: CASSYDQGFNQPQHF. DNA of the CDR3: TGTGCCAGCAGTTACGACCAGGGATTCAATCAGCCCCAGCATTTT.

The chain is built from TRBV5-5 and TRBJ1-2, with D unclear. Germline V gene data show CDR1 as SGHKS and CDR2 as YYEKEE (reference sequence). V lost 4 bases and J 2 bases, leaving 27 bases between the germline ends. CDR3 length equals 19 residues. CDR3 DNA: TGTGCCAGCAGCCGCAACATCGTACTAGGGAACGAACTAAACTATGGCTACACCTTC. Amino acids: CASSRNIVLGNELNYGYTF.

The rearrangement uses TRBV20-1 and TRBJ2-5, with TRBD2 identical over 15 bases. This CDR3 contains 15 residues. Germline V lookup: CDR1 DFQATT, CDR2 SNEGSKA (reference sequence). The trim removed 5 bases at V and 1 base at J, leaving 2 bases unmatched. CDR3 residues: CSAAGLAGGQETQYF. The CDR3 nucleotides are TGCAGTGCTGCGGGACTAGCGGGGGGCCAAGAGACCCAGTACTTC.

This clonotype was observed a few times. The chain carries TRBV12-3 or TRBV12-4 and TRBJ2-2; 11 positions agree with TRBD2. This CDR3 region has 15 residues. The V gene end was trimmed by 3 bases and the J gene end by 4 bases; junction bases not matched to a gene: 1. The CDR3 protein is CASSFSGRATGELFF. CDR3 in DNA: TGTGCCAGCAGTTTTAGCGGGAGGGCCACCGGGGAGCTGTTTTTT.

The chain joins TRBV9 to TRBJ2-1; TRBD1 aligns across 9 bases. Germline loops: CDR1 SGDLS, CDR2 YYNGEE. There are 18 residues in the CDR3. V lost 4 bases and J lost 0; bases outside the gene matches: 11. CDR3 residues: CASSPRPGTGNSYNEQFF. In DNA form, the CDR3 reads TGTGCCAGCAGCCCACGTCCCGGGACAGGGAACTCCTACAATGAGCAGTTCTTC.

The V gene is TRBV5-1, the J gene TRBJ1-4; D is ambiguous. Looked up from germline, CDR1 is SGHRS and CDR2 is YFSETQ. There are 13 residues in the CDR3. V shed 7 bases and J shed 2 bases, with 9 bases lying between them. This CDR3 reads CASRDQTNEKLFF. The CDR3 bases are TGCGCCAGCCGAGACCAGACTAATGAAAAACTGTTTTTT.

This rearrangement joins TRBV10-3 to TRBJ1-3; unclear D gene. Germline V gene lookup returns CDR1 ENHRY and CDR2 SYGVKD. The V gene lost 2 bases and the J gene lost 1 base, with 9 bases spanning the gap. This CDR3 has 15 residues. CDR3 amino acids: CAISEDFLSGNTIYF. In DNA, the CDR3 is TGTGCCATCAGTGAGGACTTTTTGTCTGGAAACACCATATATTTT.

This clonotype came up many times. The V call is TRBV5-1, the J call TRBJ1-4, with D tentatively TRBD1 (5 bases). The length of the CDR3 is 14 residues. Germline values: CDR1 SGHRS, CDR2 YFSETQ. V lost 0 bases, J lost 8 bases, and 11 bases lay in between. The DNA for the CDR3 is TGCGCCAGCAGCTTGGGGCAGGGAAGAGAAAAACTGTTTTTT. It yields the protein CASSLGQGREKLFF.

This chain joins TRBV7-9 and TRBJ2-4, with TRBD1 matching over 9 bases. V lost 6 bases and J lost 8; bases outside the gene matches: 5. CDR3 size: 13 residues. CDR1 is SEHNR and CDR2 is FQNEAQ in the germline V gene (reference sequence). CDR3: CASRGRDRDIQYF. The CDR3 bases are TGTGCCAGCAGGGGCCGGGACAGGGACATTCAGTACTTC.